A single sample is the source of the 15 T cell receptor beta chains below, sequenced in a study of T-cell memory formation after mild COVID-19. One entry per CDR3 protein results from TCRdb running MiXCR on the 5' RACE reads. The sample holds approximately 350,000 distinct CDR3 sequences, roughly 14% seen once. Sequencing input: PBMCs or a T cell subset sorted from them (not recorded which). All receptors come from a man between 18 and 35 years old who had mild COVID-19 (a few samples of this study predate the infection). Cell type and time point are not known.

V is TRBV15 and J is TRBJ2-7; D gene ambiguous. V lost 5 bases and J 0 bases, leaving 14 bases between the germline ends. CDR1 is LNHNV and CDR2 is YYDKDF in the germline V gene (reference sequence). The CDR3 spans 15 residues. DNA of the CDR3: TGTGCCACCAGCGGATCCCCGCGCCGCTCCTACGAGCAGTACTTC. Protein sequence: CATSGSPRRSYEQYF.

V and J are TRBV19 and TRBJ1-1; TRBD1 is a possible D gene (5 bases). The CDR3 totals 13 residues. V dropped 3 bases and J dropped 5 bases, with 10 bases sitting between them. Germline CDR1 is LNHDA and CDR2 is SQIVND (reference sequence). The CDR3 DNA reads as TGTGCCAGTAGTATGCACCCAGGGACTGAAGCTTTCTTT. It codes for CASSMHPGTEAFF.

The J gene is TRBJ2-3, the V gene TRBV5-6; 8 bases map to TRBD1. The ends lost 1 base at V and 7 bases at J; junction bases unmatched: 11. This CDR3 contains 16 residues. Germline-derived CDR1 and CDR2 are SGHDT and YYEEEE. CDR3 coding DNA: TGTGCCAGCAGCTTGTACGAAGGACAGGGACGGAATACGCAGTATTTT. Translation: CASSLYEGQGRNTQYF.

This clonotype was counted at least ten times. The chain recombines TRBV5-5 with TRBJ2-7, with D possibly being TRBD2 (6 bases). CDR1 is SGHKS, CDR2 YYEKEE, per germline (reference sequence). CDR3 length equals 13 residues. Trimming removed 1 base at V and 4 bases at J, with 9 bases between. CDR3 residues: CASSLRAGYEQYV. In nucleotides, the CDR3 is TGTGCCAGCAGCTTGAGGGCGGGATACGAGCAGTACGTC.

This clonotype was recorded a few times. CDR3 amino acids: CASHPGGGETQYF. CDR3 DNA sequence: TGCGCCAGCCACCCCGGGGGTGGTGAGACCCAGTACTTC. The chain employs TRBV5-1 and TRBJ2-5, with D perhaps matching TRBD2 (6 bases). CDR1 is SGHRS and CDR2 is YFSETQ in the germline V gene. V lost 7 bases, J lost 5 bases, and 15 bases lay in between. CDR3 size: 13 residues.

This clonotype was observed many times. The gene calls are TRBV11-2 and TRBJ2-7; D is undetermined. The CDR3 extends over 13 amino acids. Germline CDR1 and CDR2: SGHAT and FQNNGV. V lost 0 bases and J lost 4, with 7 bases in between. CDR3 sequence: CASSLDRGYEQYV. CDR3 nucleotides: TGTGCCAGCAGCTTAGATCGAGGTTACGAGCAGTACGTC.

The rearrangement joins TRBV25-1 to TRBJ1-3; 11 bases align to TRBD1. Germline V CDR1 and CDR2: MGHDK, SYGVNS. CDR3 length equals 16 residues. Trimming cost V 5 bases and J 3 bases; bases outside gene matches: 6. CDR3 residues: CASSTDRGRFGNTIYF. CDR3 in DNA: TGTGCCAGCAGTACGGACAGGGGGCGGTTTGGAAACACCATATATTTT.

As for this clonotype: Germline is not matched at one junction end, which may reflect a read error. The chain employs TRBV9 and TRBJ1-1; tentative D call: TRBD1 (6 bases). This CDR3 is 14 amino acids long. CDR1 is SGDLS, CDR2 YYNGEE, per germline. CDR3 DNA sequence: TGTGCCAGCAGCGTAGGACAGGAGGGCACTGAAGCTTTATTT. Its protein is CASSVGQEGTEALF. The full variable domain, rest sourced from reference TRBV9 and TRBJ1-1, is DSGVTQTPKHLITATGQRVTLRCSPRSGDLSVYWYQQSLDQGLQFLIQYYNGEERAKGNILERFSAQQFPDLHSELNLSSLELGDSALYFCASSVGQEGTEALFGQGTRLTVV.

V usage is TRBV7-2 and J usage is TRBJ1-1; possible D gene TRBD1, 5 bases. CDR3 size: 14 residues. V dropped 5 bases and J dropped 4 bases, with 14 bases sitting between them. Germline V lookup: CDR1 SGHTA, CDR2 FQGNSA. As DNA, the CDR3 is TGTGCCAGCAGCCGAATACAGGTGATCACTGAAGCTTTCTTT. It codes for CASSRIQVITEAFF.

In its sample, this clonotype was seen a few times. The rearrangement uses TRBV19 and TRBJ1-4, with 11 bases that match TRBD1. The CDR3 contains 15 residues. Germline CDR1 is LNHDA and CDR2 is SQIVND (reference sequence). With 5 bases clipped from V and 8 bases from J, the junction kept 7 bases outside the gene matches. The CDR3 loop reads CASSPGTGGSEKLFF. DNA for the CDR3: TGTGCCAGTAGTCCCGGGACAGGGGGAAGCGAAAAACTGTTTTTT.

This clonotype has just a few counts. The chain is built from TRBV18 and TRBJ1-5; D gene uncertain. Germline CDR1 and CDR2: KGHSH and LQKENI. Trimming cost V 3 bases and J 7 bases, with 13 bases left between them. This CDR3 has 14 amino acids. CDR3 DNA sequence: TGTGCCAGCTCACCTGAATCCTCCGGGCAGCCCCAGCATTTT. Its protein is CASSPESSGQPQHF.

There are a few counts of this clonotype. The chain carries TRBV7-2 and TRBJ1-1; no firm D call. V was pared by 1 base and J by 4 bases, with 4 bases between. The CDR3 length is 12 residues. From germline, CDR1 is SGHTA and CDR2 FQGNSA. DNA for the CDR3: TGTGCCAGCAGCTTAGAATTCACTGAAGCTTTCTTT. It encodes CASSLEFTEAFF.

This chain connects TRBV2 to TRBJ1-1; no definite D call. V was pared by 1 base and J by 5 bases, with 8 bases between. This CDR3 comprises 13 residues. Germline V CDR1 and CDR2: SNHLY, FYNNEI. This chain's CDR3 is CASSEGVGTEAFF. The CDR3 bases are TGTGCCAGCAGTGAAGGAGTGGGGACTGAAGCTTTCTTT.

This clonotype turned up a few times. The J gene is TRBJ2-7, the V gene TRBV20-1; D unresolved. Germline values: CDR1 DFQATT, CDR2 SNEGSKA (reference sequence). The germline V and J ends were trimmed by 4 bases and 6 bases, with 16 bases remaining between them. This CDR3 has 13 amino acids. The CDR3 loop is CSAISYSDTEQYF. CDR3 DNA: TGCAGTGCTATCAGTTACAGCGACACCGAGCAGTACTTC.

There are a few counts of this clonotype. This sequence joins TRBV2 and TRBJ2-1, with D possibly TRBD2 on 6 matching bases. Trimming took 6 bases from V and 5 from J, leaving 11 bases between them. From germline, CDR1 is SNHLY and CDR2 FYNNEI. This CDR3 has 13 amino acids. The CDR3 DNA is TGTGCCAGCAGGGCGGGGCTTAACAATGAGCAGTTCTTC. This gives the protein CASRAGLNNEQFF.